These 11 T cell receptor beta chains originate from one sample sequenced in a study of CD8 T cells in Susac syndrome. With random hexamers, reverse transcription was performed on about 0.5 to 1 ug of RNA. From the immunoSEQ multiplex PCR reads, TCRdb called clonotypes with MiXCR, one entry per CDR3 protein. The table lists hundreds of thousands of distinct CDR3 sequences, approximately 85% of them singletons. Sample: CD8+ T cells from PBMCs. The source is a human donor with multiple sclerosis.

This chain joins TRBV19 and TRBJ2-1, with D tentatively TRBD1 (5 bases). V lost 3 bases, J lost 7 bases, and 10 bases lay in between. The CDR3 is made up of 13 amino acids. CDR1 and CDR2 from the germline V gene are LNHDA and SQIVND (reference sequence). DNA of the CDR3: TGTGCCAGTAGTATCGCAGGGCCTAATGAGCAGTTCTTC. Protein product: CASSIAGPNEQFF. The full variable domain, completed using reference TRBV19 and TRBJ2-1, is DGGITQSPKYLFRKEGQNVTLSCEQNLNHDAMYWYRQDPGQGLRLIYYSQIVNDFQKGDIAEGYSVSREKKESFPLTVTSAQKNPTAFYLCASSIAGPNEQFFGPGTRLTVL.

The chain recombines TRBV28 with TRBJ2-3; TRBD2 aligns across 9 bases. V gave up 3 bases and J gave up 6 bases; unmatched junction bases: 10. CDR3 length: 16 amino acids. The V gene's germline CDR1 is MDHEN and CDR2 SYDVKM. The CDR3 sequence is CASSFLAGGPGDTQYF. CDR3 bases: TGTGCCAGCAGTTTTCTCGCGGGAGGGCCCGGGGATACGCAGTATTTT.

The chain couples TRBV6-1 to TRBJ2-1; 13 nucleotides line up with TRBD2. The CDR3 sequence is 16 residues long. The germline CDR1 and CDR2 sequences are MNHNS and SASEGT. Unmatched junction bases numbered 5, after V lost 4 bases and J lost 5 bases. The CDR3, as DNA: TGTGCCAGCAGTGCCATCGGGACTAGCGGGAACAATGAGCAGTTCTTC. Translation: CASSAIGTSGNNEQFF.

J is TRBJ2-7 and V is TRBV7-2; 7 bases line up with TRBD2. This CDR3 region has 15 residues. Germline CDR1 and CDR2: SGHTA and FQGNSA. Trimming cost V 1 base and J 2 bases; bases outside gene matches: 5. The CDR3 region is CASSLGTRTTYEQYF. The CDR3 region has the DNA TGTGCCAGCAGCTTAGGGACTAGAACCACCTACGAGCAGTACTTC.

This clonotype was observed once. This chain uses TRBV28 with TRBJ1-1; D is possibly TRBD1 (5 bases). Germline V gene data show CDR1 as MDHEN and CDR2 as SYDVKM. The CDR3 runs to 12 residues. Trimming shortened V by 8 bases and J by 5 bases, and 12 bases separated the two germline ends. The CDR3 coding sequence is TGTGCCAGCTTCTCTTGGGGGACTGAAGCTTTCTTT. Translation gives CASFSWGTEAFF.

Worth noting for this clonotype: At one end, the junction sequence differs from germline, possibly due to a read error. J is TRBJ2-7 and V is TRBV28; D is uncertain. This CDR3 spans 10 amino acids. The V gene's germline CDR1 is MDHEN and CDR2 SYDVKM. The CDR3 DNA reads TGTGCCAGCAGTTCAAGCGCGCTGGATTTC. It codes for CASSSSALDF.

This chain joins TRBV28 and TRBJ1-1; possible D gene TRBD1, 5 bases. The CDR3 sequence is 14 residues long. V shed 1 base and J shed 3 bases, with 9 bases lying between them. Germline assignment: CDR1 MDHEN and CDR2 SYDVKM. CDR3 DNA: TGTGCCAGCAGTTTATTTCAGGGCGACACTGAAGCTTTCTTT. Translation gives CASSLFQGDTEAFF.

This clonotype was recorded once. V gene TRBV6-5 combines with J gene TRBJ2-1, with D unclear. The CDR3 contains 13 residues. V lost 5 bases and J 0 bases, leaving 5 bases between the germline ends. CDR1 and CDR2 (germline): MNHEY, SVGAGI. CDR3 in amino acids: CASSQLSYNEQFF. The CDR3 nucleotides are TGTGCCAGCAGTCAGCTCTCCTACAATGAGCAGTTCTTC.

As DNA, the CDR3 is TGCAGCGCTGCTACTTTGGTGCTAGCCAAAAACATTCAGTACTTC. Its translation: CSAATLVLAKNIQYF. The rearrangement links TRBV29-1 to TRBJ2-4; D not resolved. CDR3 length equals 15 residues. Deletions cut 7 bases from V and 0 bases from J, with 16 bases between. Germline V gene lookup returns CDR1 SQVTM and CDR2 ANQGSEA. Together with reference TRBV29-1 and TRBJ2-4, the CDR3 gives the full variable domain: SAVISQKPSRDICQRGTSLTIQCQVDSQVTMMFWYRQQPGQSLTLIATANQGSEATYESGFVIDKFPISRPNLTFSTLTVSNMSPEDSSIYLCSAATLVLAKNIQYFGAGTRLSVL.

The gene calls are TRBV29-1 and TRBJ1-1, with D perhaps TRBD1 (6 bases). V was shortened by 4 bases and J by 11 bases, with 20 bases between the two germline ends. The germline CDR1 and CDR2 sequences are SQVTM and ANQGSEA. This CDR3 spans 13 amino acids. CDR3 residues: CSVVQGDPSGAFF. CDR3 in DNA: TGCAGCGTTGTACAGGGAGACCCGAGTGGGGCTTTCTTT. The full variable domain, rest sourced from reference TRBV29-1 and TRBJ1-1, is SAVISQKPSRDICQRGTSLTIQCQVDSQVTMMFWYRQQPGQSLTLIATANQGSEATYESGFVIDKFPISRPNLTFSTLTVSNMSPEDSSIYLCSVVQGDPSGAFFGQGTRLTVV.

The rearrangement joins TRBV3-1 to TRBJ2-2; 11 nucleotides line up with TRBD2. V was pared by 1 base and J by 4 bases, with 2 bases of the junction left unmatched. There are 16 residues in the CDR3. Looked up from germline, CDR1 is LGHDT and CDR2 is YNNKEL (reference sequence). The CDR3 loop reads CASSQGLAGRTGELFF. CDR3 in DNA: TGTGCCAGCAGCCAAGGACTAGCGGGGCGCACCGGGGAGCTGTTTTTT. Using reference TRBV3-1 and TRBJ2-2 for the parts outside the CDR3, the full variable domain is DTAVSQTPKYLVTQMGNDKSIKCEQNLGHDTMYWYKQDSKKFLKIMFSYNNKELIINETVPNRFSPKSPDKAHLNLHINSLELGDSAVYFCASSQGLAGRTGELFFGEGSRLTVL.